This T cell receptor (beta chain) was documented in a study of T cells after yellow fever vaccination. TCRdb reprocessed the 5' RACE reads via MiXCR and lists one record per CDR3 protein. Among 150,000 to 200,000 distinct CDR3 sequences, 9.3% were seen once, and the ten largest hold roughly a third. This clonotype was seen a few times. This CDR3 spans 14 amino acids. In germline, CDR1 is SGHTA, CDR2 FQGTGA. The junction had 7 bases not matched to a gene; V was cut back by 5 bases and J by 6 bases. The starting material was CD8+ T cells sorted from PBMCs, obtained 45 days after the yellow fever booster vaccination. The chain couples TRBV7-3 to TRBJ2-3, with 8 bases identical to TRBD2. The clonotype originates from a young man who received the YFV17D yellow fever vaccine. The CDR3 is CASSTGLGADTQYF. DNA of the CDR3: TGTGCCAGCAGCACGGGACTAGGGGCGGATACGCAGTATTTT.